The T cell receptor beta chain described here comes from a study of T-cell memory formation after mild COVID-19. Across the study: The two donors had largely donor-specific TCR clusters. Study-wide findings and caveats: The main location of contracting CD4+ clones was CM and EM, and that of contracting CD8+ clones was EMRA. Researchers found some responding clones in pre-infection memory, a sign that cross-reactive memory joined.

Barcoded TCR alpha and TCR beta cDNA libraries with UMIs came from 5'RACE using constant-segment primers. TCRdb recomputed calls from the 5' RACE reads with MiXCR, one row per CDR3 protein. Counted here are hundreds of thousands of distinct CDR3 sequences, about 20% occurring once; the ten biggest clones make up approximately 8.4%. Germline CDR1 and CDR2: SGHNT and YYREEE (reference sequence). The V segment lost 1 base and the J segment 3 bases; nucleotides outside the gene matches: 8. The CDR3 covers 16 residues. On this clonotype: Antigen: not known.

The sequenced sample consisted of PBMCs or a T cell subset sorted from them (not recorded which). The V and J genes are TRBV5-4 and TRBJ2-5; TRBD2 agrees at 8 bases. This sequence originates from an adult woman who had mild COVID-19 (a few samples of this study predate the infection). Cell type and time point are not known. The CDR3: CASSLKSGRRKETQYF. The CDR3, as DNA: TGTGCCAGCAGCTTGAAAAGCGGGAGAAGAAAAGAGACCCAGTACTTC.